The T cell receptor (beta chain) described here comes from a study of radiation and T cells in renal cell carcinoma (dated by TCRdb to the early 2020s). For the study in its entirety: The samples were drawn from a clinical trial, where primary renal cell carcinomas were treated with 15 Gy of stereotactic body radiation therapy and then removed by nephrectomy 4 weeks afterward. A total of roughly 3,900,000 unique CDR3 nucleotide sequences, encoding 2,500,000 or so unique CDR3 amino acid sequences, were found across all 50 or so samples. In total, 50 to 60 samples underwent TCR beta sequencing: some 25 tumors plus 27 peripheral blood samples. Summary of the overall study and its limitations: An increase in top tumor clonotypes in blood was observed from baseline to 2 weeks post-radiation, followed by contraction by 4 weeks, which was taken to suggest transient expansion of tumor-resident clones. Effects of radiation dose or scheduling on the TCR repertoire could not be addressed with the single-armed trial design. Blood repertoire dynamics were not followed beyond 4 weeks after treatment. Because pretreatment tumor biopsies were not available, the baseline intratumoral presence of clonotypes could not be determined.

The sample's time point label is to be understood as: blood 2 weeks post-SBRT. Sample treatment or condition, as interpreted from the label and publication: 15 Gy SBRT to primary tumor, nephrectomy 4 weeks later. To follow tumor-enriched clonotypes, peripheral blood was collected serially from radiation-treated patients at baseline and again at 2 weeks and 4 weeks after SBRT. Every patient had renal cell carcinoma of clear cell pathology. The QIAamp DNA Blood Mini Kit (Qiagen) was used to prepare genomic DNA for TCR sequencing. Samples were included in the analyses only if all quality control checks were passed. In regard to this clone: Its antigen specificity is not known. The input lacks base qualities; no much larger clone sits a single base away.

TCR beta libraries were generated from genomic DNA with the immunoSEQ kit, following the manufacturer's recommendations. Library preparation used a first multiplex PCR with proprietary primers, then a second PCR adding unique barcodes, with bead cleanups after each round. A kit-provided positive control reaction and a negative control reaction were included in every sample batch. The final libraries were assessed on an Agilent 4200 TapeStation D1000 ScreenTape, pooled by volume, and quantified by qPCR. An Illumina NextSeq500 fitted with a MidOutput 150-cycle cartridge performed the sequencing, running 156 Read1 cycles and 15 Index1 cycles with the kit's custom primers. The pooled library was loaded at 1.0 pM, and around 20% PhiX control was spiked in. Turning to the authors' computational methods: The vendor-processed data were analyzed in R, and a clonotype was defined as all T cells that share the same CDR3 nucleotide sequence. In the clone abundance analyses, frequencies in each sample were normalized to that sample's 10,000 most abundant clones. Public T cell clones, which averaged fewer than five per sample, were removed prior to analysis. An abundance difference of at least 32-fold between compartments was the criterion for calling clonotypes tumor-enriched or baseline blood-enriched. Clonotypes expanded or contracted between blood time points were identified with a beta-binomial differential abundance model. Similarity between tumor and blood repertoires was quantified using the Baroni-Urbani and Buser coefficient, and groups were compared with two-tailed Wilcoxon tests in R. TCRdb holds this immuneACCESS table with in-frame rearrangements only. Some clones are missing; in checked studies, unresolved V genes explain under half, and the rest has no known cause. The V and J calls and clone size are taken from that table; D and trimming were inferred from the DNA. A total of around 70,000 clones appear in this sample, roughly 87% of them only once. Roughly 6% of the sample comes from the top ten.

The sample in question was blood, obtained from a patient whose treatment included radiotherapy and nephrectomy. This sequence originates from a man between 60 and 75 years old with renal cell carcinoma.

CDR3 sequence: CASSPLAGVNTGELFF. The nucleotides read TGTGCCAGCAGCCCCCTGGCGGGCGTGAACACCGGGGAGCTGTTTTTT. The chain employs TRBV7-2 and TRBJ2-2, and perhaps TRBD2 as D gene, on 5 matching bases. The cysteine opens and the phenylalanine closes a CDR3 of 16 amino acids. Solely the CDR3 DNA is kept, with 48 bases framed from the first base. The CDR1 and CDR2 encoded by the germline V gene are SGHTA and FQGNSA. V loses 5 bases of germline sequence and J loses 1 base, and the interval between the two ends is 14 bases.